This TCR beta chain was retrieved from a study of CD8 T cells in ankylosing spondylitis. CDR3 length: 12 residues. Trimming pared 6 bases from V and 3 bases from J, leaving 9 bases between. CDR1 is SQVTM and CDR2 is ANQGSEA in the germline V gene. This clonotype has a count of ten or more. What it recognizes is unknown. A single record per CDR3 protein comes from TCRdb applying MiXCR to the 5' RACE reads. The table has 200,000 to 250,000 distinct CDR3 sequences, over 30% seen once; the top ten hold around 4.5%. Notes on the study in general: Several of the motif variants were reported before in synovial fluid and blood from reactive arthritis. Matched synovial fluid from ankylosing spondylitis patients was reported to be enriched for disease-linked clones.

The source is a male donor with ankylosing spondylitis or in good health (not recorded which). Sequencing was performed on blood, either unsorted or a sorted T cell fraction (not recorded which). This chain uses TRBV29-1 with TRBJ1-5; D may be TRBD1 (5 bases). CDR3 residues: CSVRVANQPQHF. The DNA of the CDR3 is TGCAGCGTCAGGGTGGCCAATCAGCCCCAGCATTTT.